One and the same sample provided the 27 T cell receptor beta chains below, sequenced in a study of T cells in Graves' hyperthyroidism and ophthalmopathy. RNA transcripts provided the source from which TCR beta CDR3 regions were amplified. Initially, a first-round RT-PCR of the TCR CDR3 employed the HTBI primer set. TCRdb analysed the multiplex PCR reads with MiXCR anew, one entry per CDR3 protein. The sample has about 590,000 distinct CDR3 sequences, around 14% seen once. The source material was blood. All receptors derive from a woman aged 30 to 39 with Graves' hyperthyroidism.

This clonotype was found many times. The chain employs TRBV3-1 and TRBJ1-1; D is uncertain. The CDR3 has 15 residues. Germline V gene data show CDR1 as LGHDT and CDR2 as YNNKEL (reference sequence). Trimming cost V 4 bases and J 1 base, with 13 bases left between them. The CDR3 DNA is TGTGCCAGCAGCCCTAGTGAGATGGGGAACACTGAAGCTTTCTTT. It translates to CASSPSEMGNTEAFF.

This clonotype was counted many times. This chain connects TRBV3-1 to TRBJ2-7; tentative D call: TRBD1 (5 bases). Germline V gives CDR1 LGHDT, CDR2 YNNKEL (reference sequence). The CDR3 spans 15 residues. The V end was cut by 3 bases, the J end by 4 bases, with 16 bases between. This CDR3 reads CASSHLLGPPYEQYF. DNA of the CDR3: TGTGCCAGCAGCCACTTACTGGGGCCACCGTACGAGCAGTACTTC.

This clonotype was observed a few times. The rearrangement links TRBV5-4 to TRBJ2-2; TRBD1 agrees at 7 bases. The length of the CDR3 is 16 residues. Germline V lookup: CDR1 SGHNT, CDR2 YYREEE (reference sequence). V lost 4 bases to trimming and J lost 5 bases; unmatched junction nucleotides: 11. CDR3 region: CASSVTGAGRTGELFF. DNA for the CDR3: TGTGCCAGCAGCGTTACAGGGGCTGGAAGGACCGGGGAGCTGTTTTTT.

The chain joins TRBV5-1 to TRBJ1-1; D is possibly TRBD1 (5 bases). Trimming left V 4 bases short and J 1 base short, with 14 bases between. The CDR3 extends over 15 amino acids. Germline lookup yields CDR1 SGHRS and CDR2 YFSETQ. This CDR3 is CASSARDLGNTEAFF. In DNA form, the CDR3 reads TGCGCCAGCAGCGCCCGGGACCTAGGGAACACTGAAGCTTTCTTT.

This clonotype was detected ten times or more. The rearrangement uses TRBV6-1 and TRBJ2-7, with 8 bases lining up with TRBD2. The CDR3 has 16 amino acids. The germline V gene has CDR1 MNHNS and CDR2 SASEGT. V dropped 7 bases and J dropped 0; count of bases not matched to a gene: 11. The CDR3 coding sequence is TGTGCCAGCACCCGAATGATGGCGGGGGGCTCCTACGAGCAGTACTTC. It is translated as CASTRMMAGGSYEQYF.

This clonotype was observed at least ten times. The junction shows a germline mismatch at one end, possibly a read error. The rearrangement links TRBV5-1 to TRBJ2-5, with D perhaps TRBD1 (6 bases). CDR1 is SGHRS and CDR2 is YFSETQ in the germline V gene. This CDR3 is 12 amino acids long. CDR3 region: CASSLRGETQYF. CDR3 DNA sequence: TGTGCCAGCAGTCTAAGGGGGGAGACCCAGTACTTC.

The rearrangement joins TRBV9 to TRBJ2-7; maybe TRBD2 (5 bases). CDR3 length: 16 amino acids. The germline V gene has CDR1 SGDLS and CDR2 YYNGEE. Trimming removed 4 bases at V and 0 bases at J, with 17 bases between. Here the CDR3 reads CASSPSWGASSYEQYF. The CDR3, as DNA: TGTGCCAGCAGCCCCAGTTGGGGAGCAAGCTCCTACGAGCAGTACTTC.

This clonotype came up a few times. This chain links TRBV6-2 or TRBV6-3 with TRBJ2-5, with 8 bases identical to TRBD2. The CDR3 is 15 amino acids. Germline lookup yields CDR1 MNHEY and CDR2 SVGEGT. With 8 bases clipped from V and 1 base from J, the junction kept 9 bases outside the gene matches. The CDR3 coding sequence is TGTGCCAGCGGGGAAGCGGGAGTGGGCCAAGAGACCCAGTACTTC. Its protein product is CASGEAGVGQETQYF.

This clonotype has at least ten counts. The CDR3 reads CSATRGVQQPQHF. Written as DNA, the CDR3 is TGCAGTGCCACCCGAGGGGTACAGCAGCCCCAGCATTTT. This chain uses TRBV20-1 with TRBJ1-5; maybe TRBD1 (5 bases). Trimming shortened V by 6 bases and J by 7 bases, and 16 bases separated the two germline ends. The CDR3 is 13 residues long. Germline loops: CDR1 DFQATT, CDR2 SNEGSKA (reference sequence).

This clonotype came up a few times. V usage is TRBV6-2 or TRBV6-3 and J usage is TRBJ2-7, with a possible D match to TRBD2 (6 bases). Trimming removed 2 bases at V and 6 bases at J, with 17 bases between. The CDR3 has 15 amino acids. Germline loops: CDR1 MNHEY, CDR2 SVGEGT. The CDR3: CASSYMFGGVSEQYF. The CDR3 coding sequence is TGTGCCAGCAGTTACATGTTCGGGGGAGTAAGCGAGCAGTACTTC.

This clonotype was picked up a small number of times. This chain uses TRBV6-1 with TRBJ1-5; 7 bases line up with TRBD1. The V gene's germline CDR1 is MNHNS and CDR2 SASEGT. V lost 5 bases and J lost 4; bases outside the gene matches: 17. This CDR3 is built from 18 residues. The CDR3 DNA is TGTGCCAGCAGTCTAGGGGACCTTCAGGGGGAGTATAATCAGCCCCAGCATTTT. Amino acids: CASSLGDLQGEYNQPQHF.

In its sample, this clonotype was seen a few times. The chain couples TRBV14 to TRBJ2-1; possibly TRBD1 for D (6 bases). V lost 5 bases to trimming and J lost 6 bases, with 8 bases between them. CDR1 and CDR2 (germline): SGHDN, FVKESK. This CDR3 contains 12 residues. In DNA, the CDR3 is TGTGCCAGCAGCACAGGGCCCAATGAGCAGTTCTTC. Protein: CASSTGPNEQFF.

This clonotype appeared many times. V usage is TRBV7-8 and J usage is TRBJ1-1; TRBD1 might be the D (6 bases). The germline gives CDR1 SGHVS, CDR2 FQNEAQ. The CDR3 is made up of 15 amino acids. V was clipped by 4 bases and J by 8 bases, with 20 bases between them. CDR3 in amino acids: CASSWGGGGTAEAFF. In nucleotides, the CDR3 is TGTGCCAGCAGCTGGGGGGGAGGGGGGACGGCAGAAGCTTTCTTT.

This clonotype turned up a few times. This rearrangement joins TRBV4-1 to TRBJ1-4; D unresolved. Germline loops: CDR1 MGHRA, CDR2 YSYEKL. V was shortened by 1 base and J by 3 bases, with 12 bases between the two germline ends. CDR3 size: 16 residues. CDR3 loop: CASSQAFGEANEKLFF. CDR3 nucleotide sequence: TGCGCCAGCAGCCAAGCTTTCGGGGAGGCTAATGAAAAACTGTTTTTT.

This clonotype occurred many times. The chain employs TRBV28 and TRBJ2-7; 7 positions match TRBD1. With 1 base clipped from V and 0 bases from J, the junction kept 0 bases outside the gene matches. Germline V gives CDR1 MDHEN, CDR2 SYDVKM. The CDR3 runs to 14 residues. For the CDR3, the DNA is TGTGCCAGCAGTTTATACAGGGGCTCCTACGAGCAGTACTTC. Amino acids: CASSLYRGSYEQYF.

This clonotype was observed at least ten times. This chain joins TRBV6-1 and TRBJ2-7; 7 bases are a match to TRBD1. There are 16 residues in the CDR3. After removal of 0 bases from V and 2 bases from J, the junction contained 7 bases not matched to a gene. CDR1 and CDR2 from the germline V gene are MNHNS and SASEGT. CDR3 in amino acids: CASSEAANRGTYEQYF. The CDR3 DNA sequence: TGTGCCAGCAGTGAAGCAGCAAACAGGGGAACCTACGAGCAGTACTTC.

The CDR3 DNA sequence: TGTGCCAGCAGCGTAGAGGGTAGCGGGAGAGGGACCCAGTACTTC. As protein: CASSVEGSGRGTQYF. V usage is TRBV9 and J usage is TRBJ2-5; 9 positions agree with TRBD2. The germline V gene encodes CDR1 SGDLS and CDR2 YYNGEE. The V gene end was trimmed by 0 bases and the J gene end by 7 bases; junction bases not matched to a gene: 7. The CDR3 runs to 15 residues.

This clonotype was seen at least ten times. The gene calls are TRBV7-2 and TRBJ2-7; D ambiguous. CDR3 length equals 14 residues. Trimming took off 1 base at V and 5 bases at J, with 12 bases between the two ends. Germline-derived CDR1 and CDR2 are SGHTA and FQGNSA. The CDR3 DNA is TGTGCCAGCAGCTTAGTATCCCGGAGCCACGAGCAGTACTTC. Its protein product is CASSLVSRSHEQYF.

This sequence joins TRBV4-3 and TRBJ1-2; D ambiguous. V lost 0 bases and J lost 4, with 12 bases in between. This CDR3 contains 15 residues. CDR1 is LGHNA, CDR2 YSLEER, per germline. CDR3 DNA: TGCGCCAGCAGCCAAGATCGAAGTAATACCTATGGCTACACCTTC. This encodes CASSQDRSNTYGYTF.

This clonotype was found many times. The chain uses TRBV12-3 or TRBV12-4 and TRBJ2-1; TRBD2 aligns across 13 bases. The trim removed 8 bases at V and 8 bases at J, leaving 6 bases unmatched. The CDR3 extends over 14 amino acids. The CDR3 sequence: CASEGTSGNDEQFF. The DNA for the CDR3 is TGTGCCAGCGAGGGGACTAGCGGGAACGATGAGCAGTTCTTC.

This clonotype was seen at least ten times. This chain uses TRBV2 with TRBJ1-1; D gene unclear. The V gene lost 8 bases and the J gene lost 11 bases, with 24 bases spanning the gap. There are 14 residues in the CDR3. The germline gives CDR1 SNHLY, CDR2 FYNNEI. The CDR3 loop is CASPPLGPAMSAFF. The CDR3 DNA reads as TGTGCCAGCCCACCTCTCGGACCCGCGATGTCGGCTTTCTTT.

This clonotype was seen many times. V and J are TRBV5-1 and TRBJ2-5; D remains unclear. CDR1 is SGHRS, CDR2 YFSETQ, per germline. V was cut by 2 bases and J by 0 bases, with 2 bases left in between. CDR3 length: 12 residues. CDR3 residues: CASSFDQETQYF. CDR3 coding DNA: TGCGCCAGCAGCTTCGACCAAGAGACCCAGTACTTC.

The chain recombines TRBV11-3 with TRBJ2-1, with unresolved D. Germline V lookup: CDR1 SGHNT, CDR2 YENEEA. V was pared by 1 base and J by 10 bases, with 17 bases between. The CDR3 has 15 residues. CDR3 DNA: TGTGCCAGCAGCTTAGGACGGGTCTTTGGGAACGAGCAGTTCTTC. Its protein product is CASSLGRVFGNEQFF.

The table lists this clonotype with many counts. V usage is TRBV6-6 and J usage is TRBJ2-2, with a weak D call TRBD2 (6 bases). CDR3 length equals 16 residues. Germline V CDR1 and CDR2: MNHNY, SVGAGI (reference sequence). Trimming shortened V by 2 bases and J by 0 bases, and 10 bases separated the two germline ends. In DNA form, the CDR3 reads TGTGCCAGCAGTTACCCGCGGGGAACGAACACCGGGGAGCTGTTTTTT. This translates into CASSYPRGTNTGELFF.

This chain links TRBV18 with TRBJ2-1; possibly TRBD1 or TRBD2 for D (5 bases each). With 5 bases removed from V and 4 bases from J, the gap between germline ends came to 15 bases. CDR3 length: 15 residues. Per germline, CDR1 KGHSH and CDR2 LQKENI. For the CDR3, the DNA is TGTGCCAGCTCATCATGGGACGGTAATTACAATGAGCAGTTCTTC. It translates to CASSSWDGNYNEQFF.

This clonotype was observed many times. J is TRBJ2-1 and V is TRBV5-1; 10 positions agree with TRBD2. Germline V CDR1 and CDR2: SGHRS, YFSETQ. The CDR3 length is 15 residues. The ends lost 5 bases at V and 4 bases at J; junction bases unmatched: 6. Here the CDR3 DNA reads TGCGCCAGCAGTCTGCAGCGGGGGGGTTACAATGAGCAGTTCTTC. Translated, it gives CASSLQRGGYNEQFF.

The chain is built from TRBV7-9 and TRBJ2-1; the D gene is possibly TRBD1 (6 bases). The CDR3 loop spans 16 amino acids. The ends were cut back, 1 base at V and 8 bases at J, with 18 bases in the middle. Germline V gives CDR1 SEHNR, CDR2 FQNEAQ (reference sequence). CDR3 DNA sequence: TGTGCCAGCAGCTTAGTAGCAGGGGCCGAGACGGATGAGCAGTTCTTC. Protein sequence: CASSLVAGAETDEQFF.